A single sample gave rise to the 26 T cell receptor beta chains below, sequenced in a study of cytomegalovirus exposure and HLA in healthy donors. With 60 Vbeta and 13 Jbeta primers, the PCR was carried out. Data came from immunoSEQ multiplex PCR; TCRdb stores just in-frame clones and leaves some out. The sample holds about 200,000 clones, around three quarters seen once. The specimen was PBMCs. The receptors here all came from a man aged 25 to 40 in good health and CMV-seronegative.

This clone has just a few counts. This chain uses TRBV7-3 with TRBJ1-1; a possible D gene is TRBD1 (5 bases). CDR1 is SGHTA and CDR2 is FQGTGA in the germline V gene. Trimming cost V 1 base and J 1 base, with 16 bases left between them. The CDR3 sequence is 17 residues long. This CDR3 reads CASSLIGVGQGNTEAFF. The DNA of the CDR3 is TGTGCCAGCAGCTTAATAGGGGTGGGGCAGGGGAACACTGAAGCTTTCTTT.

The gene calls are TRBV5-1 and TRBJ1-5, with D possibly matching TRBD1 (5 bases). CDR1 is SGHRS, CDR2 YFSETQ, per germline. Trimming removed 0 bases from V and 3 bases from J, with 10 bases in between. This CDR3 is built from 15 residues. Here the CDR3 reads CASSLGDSSNQPQHF. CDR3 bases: TGCGCCAGCAGCTTGGGCGACAGCTCCAATCAGCCCCAGCATTTT.

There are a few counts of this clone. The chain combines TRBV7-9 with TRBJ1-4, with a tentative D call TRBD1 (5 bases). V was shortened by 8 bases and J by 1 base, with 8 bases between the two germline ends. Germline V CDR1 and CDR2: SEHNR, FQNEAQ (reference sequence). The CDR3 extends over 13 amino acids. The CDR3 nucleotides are TGTGCCAGCGGTAGGGGAACTAATGAAAAACTGTTTTTT. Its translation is CASGRGTNEKLFF. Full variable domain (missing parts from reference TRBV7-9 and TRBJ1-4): DTGVSQNPRHKITKRGQNVTFRCDPISEHNRLYWYRQTLGQGPEFLTYFQNEAQLEKSRLLSDRFSAERPKGSFSTLEIQRTEQGDSAMYLCASGRGTNEKLFFGSGTQLSVL.

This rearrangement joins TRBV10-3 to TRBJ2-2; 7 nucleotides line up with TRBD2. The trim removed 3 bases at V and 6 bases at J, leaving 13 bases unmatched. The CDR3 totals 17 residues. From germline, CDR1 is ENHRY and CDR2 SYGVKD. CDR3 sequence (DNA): TGTGCCATCAGTGATCAGGGCGGGAGCCTTTATCCCGGGGAGCTGTTTTTT. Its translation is CAISDQGGSLYPGELFF.

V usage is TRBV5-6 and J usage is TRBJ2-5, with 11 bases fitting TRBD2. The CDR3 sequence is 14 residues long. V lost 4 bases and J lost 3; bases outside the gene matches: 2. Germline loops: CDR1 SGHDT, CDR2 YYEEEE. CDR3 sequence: CASSVTSGKETQYF. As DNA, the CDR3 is TGTGCCAGCAGCGTGACTAGCGGGAAAGAGACCCAGTACTTC.

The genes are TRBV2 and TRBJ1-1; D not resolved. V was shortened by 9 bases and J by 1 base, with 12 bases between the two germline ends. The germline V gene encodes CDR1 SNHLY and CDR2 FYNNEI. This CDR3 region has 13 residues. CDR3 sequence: CASTSDSNTEAFF. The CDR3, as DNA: TGTGCCAGTACCTCAGACTCGAACACTGAAGCTTTCTTT.

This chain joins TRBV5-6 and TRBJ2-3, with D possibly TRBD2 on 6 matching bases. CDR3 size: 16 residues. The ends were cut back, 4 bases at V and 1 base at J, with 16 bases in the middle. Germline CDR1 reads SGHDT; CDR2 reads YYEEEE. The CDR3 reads CASSLNGGARTDTQYF. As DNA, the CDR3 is TGTGCCAGCAGCCTGAATGGCGGGGCCCGCACAGATACGCAGTATTTT.

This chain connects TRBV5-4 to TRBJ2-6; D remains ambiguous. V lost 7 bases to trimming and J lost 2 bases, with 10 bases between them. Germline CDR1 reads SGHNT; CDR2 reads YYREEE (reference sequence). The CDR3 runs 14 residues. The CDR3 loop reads CASFFGPGANVLTF. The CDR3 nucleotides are TGTGCCAGCTTTTTTGGGCCTGGGGCCAACGTCCTGACTTTC.

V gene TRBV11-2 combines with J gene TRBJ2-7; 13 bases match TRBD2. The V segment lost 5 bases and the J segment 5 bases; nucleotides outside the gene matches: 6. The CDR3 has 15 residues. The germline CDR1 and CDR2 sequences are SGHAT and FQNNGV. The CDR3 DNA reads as TGTGCCAGCAGCCCCCGACTAGCGGGAGGCCACGAGCAGTACTTC. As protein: CASSPRLAGGHEQYF.

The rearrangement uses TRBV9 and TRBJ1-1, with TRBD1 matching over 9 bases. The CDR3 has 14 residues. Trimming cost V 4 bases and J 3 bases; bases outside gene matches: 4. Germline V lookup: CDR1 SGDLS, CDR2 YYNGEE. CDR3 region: CASSLGQGYTEAFF. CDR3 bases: TGTGCCAGCAGCCTCGGACAGGGGTACACTGAAGCTTTCTTT.

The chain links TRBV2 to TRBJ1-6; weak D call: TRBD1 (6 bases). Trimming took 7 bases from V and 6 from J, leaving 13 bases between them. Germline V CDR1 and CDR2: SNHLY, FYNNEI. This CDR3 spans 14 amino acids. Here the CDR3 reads CASTRGGGNSPLHF. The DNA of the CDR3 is TGTGCCAGCACGAGAGGGGGGGGTAATTCACCCCTCCACTTT.

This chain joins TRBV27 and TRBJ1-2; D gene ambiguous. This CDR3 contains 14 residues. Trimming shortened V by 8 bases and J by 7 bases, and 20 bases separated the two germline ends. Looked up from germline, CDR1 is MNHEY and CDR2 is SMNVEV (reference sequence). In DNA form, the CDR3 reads TGTGCCAGCTCATTGCTAGCGAGTAACGGTGGCTACACCTTC. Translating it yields CASSLLASNGGYTF.

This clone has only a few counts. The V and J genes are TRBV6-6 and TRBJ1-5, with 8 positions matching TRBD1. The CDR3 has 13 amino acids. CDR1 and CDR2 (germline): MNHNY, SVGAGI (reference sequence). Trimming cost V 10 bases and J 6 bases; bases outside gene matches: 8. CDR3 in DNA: TGTGCCACGGTGGACAGGGAGATTCAGCCCCAGCATTTT. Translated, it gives CATVDREIQPQHF.

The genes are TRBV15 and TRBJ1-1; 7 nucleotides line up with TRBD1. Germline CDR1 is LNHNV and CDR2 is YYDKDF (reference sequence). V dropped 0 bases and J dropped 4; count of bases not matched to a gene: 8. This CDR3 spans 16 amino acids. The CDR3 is CATSRDALQGGTEAFF. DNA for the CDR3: TGTGCCACCAGCAGAGATGCACTCCAGGGGGGCACTGAAGCTTTCTTT.

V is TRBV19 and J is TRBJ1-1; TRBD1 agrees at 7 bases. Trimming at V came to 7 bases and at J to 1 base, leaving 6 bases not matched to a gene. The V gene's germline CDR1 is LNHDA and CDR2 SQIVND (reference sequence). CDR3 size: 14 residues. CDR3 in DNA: TGTGCCAGTAAACACAGGGGAAAGAACACTGAAGCTTTCTTT. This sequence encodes CASKHRGKNTEAFF.

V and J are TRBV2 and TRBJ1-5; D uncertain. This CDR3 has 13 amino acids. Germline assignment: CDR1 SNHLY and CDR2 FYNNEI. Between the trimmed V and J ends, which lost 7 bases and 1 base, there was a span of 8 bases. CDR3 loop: CASTGESNQPQHF. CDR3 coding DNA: TGTGCCAGCACTGGGGAGAGCAATCAGCCCCAGCATTTT.

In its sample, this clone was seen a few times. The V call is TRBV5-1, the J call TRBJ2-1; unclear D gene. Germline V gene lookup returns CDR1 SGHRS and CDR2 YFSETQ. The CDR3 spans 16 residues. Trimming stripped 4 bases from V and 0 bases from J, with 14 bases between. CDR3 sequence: CASSPDSIISYNEQFF. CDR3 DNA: TGCGCCAGCAGCCCAGATAGCATCATCTCCTACAATGAGCAGTTCTTC.

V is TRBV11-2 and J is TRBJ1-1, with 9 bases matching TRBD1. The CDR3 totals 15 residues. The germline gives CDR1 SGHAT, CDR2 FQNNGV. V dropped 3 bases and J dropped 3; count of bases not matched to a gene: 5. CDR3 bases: TGTGCCAGCAGCTTCCGGGACAGGGAGGACACTGAAGCTTTCTTT. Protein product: CASSFRDREDTEAFF.

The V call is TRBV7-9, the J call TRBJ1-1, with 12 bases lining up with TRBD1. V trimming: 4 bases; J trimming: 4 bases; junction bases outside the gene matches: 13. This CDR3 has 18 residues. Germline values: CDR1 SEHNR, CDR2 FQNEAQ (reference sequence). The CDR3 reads CASSSRDRGRVVGTEAFF. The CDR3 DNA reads TGTGCCAGCAGCTCCCGGGACAGGGGGCGAGTGGTGGGCACTGAAGCTTTCTTT.

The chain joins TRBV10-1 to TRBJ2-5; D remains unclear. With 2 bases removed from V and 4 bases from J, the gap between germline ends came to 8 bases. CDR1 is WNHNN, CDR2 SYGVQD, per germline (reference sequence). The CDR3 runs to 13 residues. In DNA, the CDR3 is TGCGCCAGCAGTGAGGAGTTCCGAGAGACCCAGTACTTC. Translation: CASSEEFRETQYF.

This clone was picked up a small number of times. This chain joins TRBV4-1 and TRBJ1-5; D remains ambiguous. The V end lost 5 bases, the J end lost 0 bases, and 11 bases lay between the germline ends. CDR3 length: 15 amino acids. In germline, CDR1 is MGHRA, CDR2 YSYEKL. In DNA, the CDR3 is TGCGCCAGCAGCAAAAGACAAGTTAGCAATCAGCCCCAGCATTTT. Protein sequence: CASSKRQVSNQPQHF.

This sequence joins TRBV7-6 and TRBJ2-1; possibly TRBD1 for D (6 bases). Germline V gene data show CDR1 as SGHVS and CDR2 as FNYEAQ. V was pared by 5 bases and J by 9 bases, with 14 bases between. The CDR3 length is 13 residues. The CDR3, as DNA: TGTGCCAGCAGCCTCCAAAGAGGGGGTGAGCAGTTCTTC. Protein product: CASSLQRGGEQFF.

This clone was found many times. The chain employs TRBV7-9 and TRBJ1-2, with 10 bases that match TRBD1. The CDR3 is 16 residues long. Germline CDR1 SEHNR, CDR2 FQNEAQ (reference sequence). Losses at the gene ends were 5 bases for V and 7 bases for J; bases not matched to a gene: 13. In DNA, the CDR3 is TGTGCCAGCAGCCCCCCCGGAGTGGGACAGGGGTTTGGCTACACCTTC. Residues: CASSPPGVGQGFGYTF. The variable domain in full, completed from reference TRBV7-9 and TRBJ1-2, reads DTGVSQNPRHKITKRGQNVTFRCDPISEHNRLYWYRQTLGQGPEFLTYFQNEAQLEKSRLLSDRFSAERPKGSFSTLEIQRTEQGDSAMYLCASSPPGVGQGFGYTFGSGTRLTVV.

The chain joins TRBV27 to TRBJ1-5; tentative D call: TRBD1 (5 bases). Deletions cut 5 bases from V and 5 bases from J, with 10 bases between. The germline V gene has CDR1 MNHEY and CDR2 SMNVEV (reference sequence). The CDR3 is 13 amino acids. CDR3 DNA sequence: TGTGCCAGCAGTCTAACGGGGGATCAGCCCCAGCATTTT. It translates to CASSLTGDQPQHF.

The CDR3 loop reads CASSQERGFGNTIYF. DNA of the CDR3: TGCGCCAGCAGCCAAGAGAGAGGGTTTGGAAACACCATATATTTT. The chain recombines TRBV4-1 with TRBJ1-3; D not resolved. V shed 0 bases and J shed 3 bases, with 9 bases lying between them. This CDR3 has 15 residues. Germline loops: CDR1 MGHRA, CDR2 YSYEKL.

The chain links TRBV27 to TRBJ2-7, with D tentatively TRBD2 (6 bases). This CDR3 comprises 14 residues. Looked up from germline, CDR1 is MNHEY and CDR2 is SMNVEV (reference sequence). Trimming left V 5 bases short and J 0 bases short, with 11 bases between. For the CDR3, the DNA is TGTGCCAGCAGTCCCGGGACTTACTCCTACGAGCAGTACTTC. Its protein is CASSPGTYSYEQYF.